The 8 T cell receptor beta chains presented below share a single source sample, sequenced in a study of cytomegalovirus exposure and HLA in healthy donors. Primers included in the PCR were 60 Vbeta and 13 Jbeta primers. Sequencing used immunoSEQ multiplex PCR; TCRdb keeps in-frame clones, though not all of them. The sample yields approximately 100,000 clones, 60% to 85% seen once. The sample was PBMCs. The source is a man in his 60s in good health and CMV-seropositive.

Worth noting for this clone: Compared with germline, one end of the junction differs, possibly owing to a read error. Other nucleotide sequences from this sample produce the same CDR3. This chain joins TRBV2 and TRBJ1-1; maybe TRBD1 (6 bases). The germline V gene has CDR1 SNHLY and CDR2 FYNNEI. The CDR3 sequence is 15 residues long. CDR3 nucleotides: TGTGCCAGCAGGTCTACGGCAGGGGTGAACACTGAAGCTTTTTTT. Its translation is CASRSTAGVNTEAFF.

This clone was counted between two and nine times. The CDR3 DNA follows: TGTGCCAGCAAAGCGGGAACAGCTGGGGCCAACGTCCTGACTTTC. It specifies CASKAGTAGANVLTF. The chain carries TRBV6-1 and TRBJ2-6; TRBD2 matches at 7 bases. The CDR3 has 15 amino acids. With 7 bases clipped from V and 2 bases from J, the junction kept 5 bases outside the gene matches. The germline V gene has CDR1 MNHNS and CDR2 SASEGT.

The table lists this clone with a count of one. CDR3 in amino acids: CAWSVRGLVLSEAFF. CDR3 DNA sequence: TGTGCCTGGAGTGTACGGGGTTTGGTTTTGTCTGAAGCTTTCTTT. The V and J genes are TRBV30 and TRBJ1-1; D unresolved. The length of the CDR3 is 15 residues. Per germline, CDR1 GTSNPN and CDR2 SVGIG (reference sequence). Deletions cut 0 bases from V and 6 bases from J, with 17 bases between.

The rearrangement uses TRBV28 and TRBJ2-1, with D perhaps TRBD1 (6 bases). V lost 5 bases and J lost 7, with 15 bases in between. The CDR3 covers 14 residues. The germline V gene has CDR1 MDHEN and CDR2 SYDVKM. This chain's CDR3 is CASSATRGGNEQFF. CDR3 DNA: TGTGCCAGCAGTGCCACCAGGGGTGGAAATGAGCAGTTCTTC. Drawing the rest from reference TRBV28 and TRBJ2-1, the complete variable domain is DVKVTQSSRYLVKRTGEKVFLECVQDMDHENMFWYRQDPGLGLRLIYFSYDVKMKEKGDIPEGYSVSREKKERFSLILESASTNQTSMYLCASSATRGGNEQFFGPGTRLTVL.

This clone has only one observation. This rearrangement joins TRBV5-1 to TRBJ2-7; 9 bases line up with TRBD2. Germline V gene lookup returns CDR1 SGHRS and CDR2 YFSETQ. The CDR3 spans 16 residues. With 2 bases clipped from V and 3 bases from J, the junction kept 9 bases outside the gene matches. The CDR3 nucleotides read TGCGCCAGCAGCTTCGGGGCTAGCGGGAAATACTACGAGCAGTACTTC. Its translation: CASSFGASGKYYEQYF.

This sequence joins TRBV5-1 and TRBJ2-2; TRBD1 matches 8 bases. The CDR3 length is 15 residues. Germline CDR1 reads SGHRS; CDR2 reads YFSETQ. The V and J ends lost 4 bases and 3 bases, in that order; junction bases with no gene match: 5. DNA of the CDR3: TGCGCCAGCAGCCGGACAGGGAGCGACACCGGGGAGCTGTTTTTT. Its translation is CASSRTGSDTGELFF.

The chain has TRBV5-4 and TRBJ1-1, with D unresolved. CDR3 length: 16 amino acids. Germline loops: CDR1 SGHNT, CDR2 YYREEE (reference sequence). V dropped 4 bases and J dropped 5 bases, with 21 bases sitting between them. Here the CDR3 reads CASSPSPGRGKTEAFF. CDR3 DNA sequence: TGTGCCAGCAGCCCCAGCCCCGGGAGAGGGAAAACTGAAGCTTTCTTT. Filled out from reference TRBV5-4 and TRBJ1-1, the complete variable domain reads ETGVTQSPTHLIKTRGQQVTLRCSSQSGHNTVSWYQQALGQGPQFIFQYYREEENGRGNFPPRFSGLQFPNYSSELNVNALELDDSALYLCASSPSPGRGKTEAFFGQGTRLTVV.

This sequence joins TRBV7-3 and TRBJ2-5; weak D call: TRBD2 (8 bases). The CDR3 extends over 15 amino acids. Per the germline V gene, CDR1 is SGHTA and CDR2 is FQGTGA. Deletions cut 5 bases from V and 9 bases from J, with 22 bases between. CDR3: CASSPGGAGGRAQYF. The CDR3, as DNA: TGTGCCAGCAGCCCCGGGGGGGCAGGGGGTAGGGCCCAGTACTTC.